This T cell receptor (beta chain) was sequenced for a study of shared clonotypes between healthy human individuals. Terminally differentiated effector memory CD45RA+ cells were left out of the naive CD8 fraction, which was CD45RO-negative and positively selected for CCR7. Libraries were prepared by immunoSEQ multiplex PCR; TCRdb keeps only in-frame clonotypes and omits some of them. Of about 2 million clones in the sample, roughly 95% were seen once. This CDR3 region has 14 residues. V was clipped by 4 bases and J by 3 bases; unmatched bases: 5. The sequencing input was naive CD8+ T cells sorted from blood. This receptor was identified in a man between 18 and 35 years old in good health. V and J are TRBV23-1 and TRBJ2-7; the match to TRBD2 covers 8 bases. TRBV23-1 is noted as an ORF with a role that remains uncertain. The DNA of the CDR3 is TGCGCCAGCAGTCGGCGGGGGGCCTTCTACGAGCAGTACTTC. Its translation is CASSRRGAFYEQYF.